Listed below are T cell receptor beta chains from one sample, sequenced in a study of spatial heterogeneity in lung cancer. TCRdb ran MiXCR on the 5' RACE reads and lists one entry per CDR3 protein. The repertoire consists of some 6,900 distinct CDR3 sequences, with around 11% occurring once and the leading ten covering roughly 20%. The sample in question was lung tumor tissue, obtained at surgery. The receptor source for this set is a male donor with early-stage non-small cell lung cancer. CDR3s include the opening cysteine and the closing phenylalanine or tryptophan. A D gene is named only where the DNA matches it firmly. Not every row has a clone size; where given, it reads once, few, many or a size class.

TGCAGCGGGACAGGCATGAACACTGAAGCTTTCTTT CSGTGMNTEAFF TRBD1 few TRBJ1-1 TRBV29-1
TGTGCCATCAAGGAGGGCATAGACCTTTTGGATACGCAGTATTTT CAIKEGIDLLDTQYF - medium-sized TRBJ2-3 TRBV10-3
TGCAGTGCTAGTCATGACGGGAAACTGTTTTTT CSASHDGKLFF - - TRBJ1-4 TRBV20-1
TGTGCCAGCAGTGGACAGTTAGAGGGTCAGCCCCAGCATTTT CASSGQLEGQPQHF - medium-sized TRBJ1-5 TRBV6-6
TGTGCCAGCAGCGAAAACACCGGGGAGCTGTTTTTT CASSENTGELFF - many TRBJ2-2 TRBV12-3/TRBV12-4
TGCAGGGCCATGTGGACAAAGAACACTGAAGCTTTCTTT CRAMWTKNTEAFF - - TRBJ1-1 TRBV20-1
TGCAGCACGACTAGGGGGGGCTACAATGAGCAGTTCTTC CSTTRGGYNEQFF - many TRBJ2-1 TRBV20-1
TGTGCCAGCAAGATTGGAGGTAATGAGCAGTTCTTC CASKIGGNEQFF - - TRBJ2-1 TRBV6-1
TGTGCCAGTAGTATAGCCACTAGCCTAACCACCGGGGAGCTGTTTTTT CASSIATSLTTGELFF - many TRBJ2-2 TRBV19
TGTGCCAGCAGCTTAGTGGGGGGGGTTGCAGAGACCCAGTACTTC CASSLVGGVAETQYF TRBD2 medium-sized TRBJ2-5 TRBV11-2
TGTGCCAGCAGCTTAGAAGGAGTAGAGCAGTTCTTC CASSLEGVEQFF - medium-sized TRBJ2-1 TRBV7-2
TGTGCCAGCAGCCAAATAGAGAACACTGAAGCTTTCTTT CASSQIENTEAFF - medium-sized TRBJ1-1 TRBV12-3/TRBV12-4
TGTGCCAGCAGTCTTAGACAGGCCGCCTTACAAGAGACCCAGTACTTC CASSLRQAALQETQYF - medium-sized TRBJ2-5 TRBV12-3/TRBV12-4
TGTGCCAGCAGCTTGGGGGCCGGGGGATACACTGAAGCTTTCTTT CASSLGAGGYTEAFF - many TRBJ1-1 TRBV5-4
TGTGCCAGCAGCGAAACGGGACTAGCGGGTTACAATGAGCAGTTCTTC CASSETGLAGYNEQFF TRBD2 many TRBJ2-1 TRBV7-2
TGTGCCAGCAGCTTAGACCCAGCTAGCGGGAGAGGAGAGACCCAGTACTTC CASSLDPASGRGETQYF TRBD2 - TRBJ2-5 TRBV5-4
TGTGCCAGCAGTGGACTTCTCAATGAGCAGTTCTTC CASSGLLNEQFF - - TRBJ2-1 TRBV27
TGCGCCAGCAGCTCACAGGGTTTAAGGGACACTGAAGCTTTCTTT CASSSQGLRDTEAFF - - TRBJ1-1 TRBV5-1
TGTGCCAGCAGACCTTGGGACACTGAAGCTTTCTTT CASRPWDTEAFF - many TRBJ1-1 TRBV28
TGCAGTGCTAGAGCCGCCCGGGGTAGCGGGAGGGCGAGGAATGAGCAGTTCTTC CSARAARGSGRARNEQFF TRBD2 - TRBJ2-1 TRBV20-1
TGCAGTGCAACGACCGGGACAGGGTATGGCTACACCTTC CSATTGTGYGYTF TRBD1 many TRBJ1-2 TRBV20-1
TGTGCCAGCAGCTTGCCCCCTGGGGAGCTGTTTTTT CASSLPPGELFF - many TRBJ2-2 TRBV5-5
TGTGCCAGCAGCGCCGGGACAAAGAGCTCCTACGAGCAGTACTTC CASSAGTKSSYEQYF - many TRBJ2-7 TRBV28
TGCAGCGCCTGGACCGCCGTCGGAGAGACCCAGTTCTTC CSAWTAVGETQFF - once TRBJ2-1 TRBV29-1
TGCGCCAGCAGCTTGGAAGGGCAGGGGAGAGGGGCCAACGTCCTGACTTTC CASSLEGQGRGANVLTF - few TRBJ2-6 TRBV5-1
TGTGCCAGCAGCCAAGATCCGAACAATGAGCAGTTCTTC CASSQDPNNEQFF - many TRBJ2-1 TRBV3-1
TGTGCCAGCAGTTACAGCGGGCCCCCCTACGAGCAGTACTTC CASSYSGPPYEQYF - - TRBJ2-7 TRBV6-2/TRBV6-3
TGCGCCAGCAGCTTGTCACTAGCGGGAGTTCCTACCACAGATACGCAGTATTTT CASSLSLAGVPTTDTQYF TRBD2 many TRBJ2-3 TRBV5-1
TGCGCCAGCAGAACCGGACTAGCGGGAGGGTACAATGAGCAGTTCTTC CASRTGLAGGYNEQFF TRBD2 - TRBJ2-1 TRBV23-1
TGCGCCAGCCGTAAGGGGGAGAGGACTGAAGCTTTCTTT CASRKGERTEAFF - few TRBJ1-1 TRBV5-1
TGCGCCAGCCGACTAGCGCCAGCATCCTACAATGAGCAGTTCTTC CASRLAPASYNEQFF TRBD2 medium-sized TRBJ2-1 TRBV5-1
TGTGCCAGCAGCCCTAGACTAGCGGGACCCTACGAGCAGTACTTC CASSPRLAGPYEQYF TRBD2 many TRBJ2-7 TRBV3-1
TGTGCCAGCAGTGAGTTGCCGTACAATGAGCAGTTCTTC CASSELPYNEQFF - - TRBJ2-1 TRBV6-4
TGTGCCAGTAGTATCGGGGTTCGCTACACCTTC CASSIGVRYTF - many TRBJ1-2 TRBV19
TGTGCCAGCAGCCCAGGGGGGGGAGGCAACTACGAGCAGTACTTC CASSPGGGGNYEQYF - - TRBJ2-7 TRBV6-5
TGTGCCAGCCAGTGGACAGGGAACACCGGGGAGCTGTTTTTT CASQWTGNTGELFF TRBD1 many TRBJ2-2 TRBV27
TGCAGCGTTGGGACAGGGATTAACTATGGCTACACCTTC CSVGTGINYGYTF TRBD1 - TRBJ1-2 TRBV29-1
- CASSFYICSATPTSGFAGELFF - - TRBJ2-2 TRBV5-5
TGTGCCAGCAGCTTGGGGATCGGACGGGAAGCTTTCTTT CASSLGIGREAFF - many TRBJ1-1 TRBV5-6
TGTGCCAGCAGTCCGGGACTAGCGGGAGTAGAGACCCAGTACTTC CASSPGLAGVETQYF TRBD2 many TRBJ2-5 TRBV2
TGTGCCAGCAGCCCCCGGGGGGGGTACTCTGAAGCTTTCTTT CASSPRGGYSEAFF - many TRBJ1-1 TRBV7-9
TGCAGTGCTAGAACAGGGGGCGGCACAGATACGCAGTATTTT CSARTGGGTDTQYF TRBD1 - TRBJ2-3 TRBV20-1